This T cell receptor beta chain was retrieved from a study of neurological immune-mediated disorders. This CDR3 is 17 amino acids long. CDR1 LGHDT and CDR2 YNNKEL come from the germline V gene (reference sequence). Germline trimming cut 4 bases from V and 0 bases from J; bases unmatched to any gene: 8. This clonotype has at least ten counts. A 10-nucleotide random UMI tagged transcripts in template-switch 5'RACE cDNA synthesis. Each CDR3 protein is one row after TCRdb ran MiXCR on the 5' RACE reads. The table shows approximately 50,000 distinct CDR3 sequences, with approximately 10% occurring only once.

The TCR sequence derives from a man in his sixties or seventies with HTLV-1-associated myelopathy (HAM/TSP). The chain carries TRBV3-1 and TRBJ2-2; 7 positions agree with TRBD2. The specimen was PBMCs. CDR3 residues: CASSPLLGTTNTGELFF. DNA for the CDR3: TGTGCCAGCAGCCCACTCCTTGGGACTACGAACACCGGGGAGCTGTTTTTT. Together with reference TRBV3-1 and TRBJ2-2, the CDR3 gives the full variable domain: DTAVSQTPKYLVTQMGNDKSIKCEQNLGHDTMYWYKQDSKKFLKIMFSYNNKELIINETVPNRFSPKSPDKAHLNLHINSLELGDSAVYFCASSPLLGTTNTGELFFGEGSRLTVL.